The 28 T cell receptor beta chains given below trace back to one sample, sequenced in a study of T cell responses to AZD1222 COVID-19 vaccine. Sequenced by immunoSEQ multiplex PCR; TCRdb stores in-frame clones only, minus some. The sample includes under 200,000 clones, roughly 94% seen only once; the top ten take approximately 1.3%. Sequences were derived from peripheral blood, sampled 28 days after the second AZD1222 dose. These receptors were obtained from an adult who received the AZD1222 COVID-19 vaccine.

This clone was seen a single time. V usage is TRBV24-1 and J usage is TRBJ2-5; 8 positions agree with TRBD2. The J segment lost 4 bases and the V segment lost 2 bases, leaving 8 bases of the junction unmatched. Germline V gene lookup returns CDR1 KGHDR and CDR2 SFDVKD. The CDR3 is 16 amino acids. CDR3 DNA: TGTGCCACCAGTGATTCAATAGCGGGAAACACAGAGACCCAGTACTTC. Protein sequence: CATSDSIAGNTETQYF.

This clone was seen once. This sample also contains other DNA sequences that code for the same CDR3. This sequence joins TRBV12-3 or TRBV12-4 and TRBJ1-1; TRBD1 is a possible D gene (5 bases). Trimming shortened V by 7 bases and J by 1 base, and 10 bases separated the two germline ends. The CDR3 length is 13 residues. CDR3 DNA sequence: TGTGCCAGCACTCAGGGAGGGAACACTGAAGCTTTCTTT. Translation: CASTQGGNTEAFF.

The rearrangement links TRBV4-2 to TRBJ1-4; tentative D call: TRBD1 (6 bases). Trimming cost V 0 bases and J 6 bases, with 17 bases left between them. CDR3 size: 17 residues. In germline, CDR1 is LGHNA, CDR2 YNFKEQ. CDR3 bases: TGTGCCAGCAGCCAAGATTTCGGGGGGGGGCTCGATGAAAAACTGTTTTTT. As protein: CASSQDFGGGLDEKLFF.

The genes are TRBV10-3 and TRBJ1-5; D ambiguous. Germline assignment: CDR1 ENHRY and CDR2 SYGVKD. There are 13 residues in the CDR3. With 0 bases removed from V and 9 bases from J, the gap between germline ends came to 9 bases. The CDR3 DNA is TGTGCCATCAGTGAGTCGAGGTTGGCGCCCCAGCATTTT. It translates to CAISESRLAPQHF.

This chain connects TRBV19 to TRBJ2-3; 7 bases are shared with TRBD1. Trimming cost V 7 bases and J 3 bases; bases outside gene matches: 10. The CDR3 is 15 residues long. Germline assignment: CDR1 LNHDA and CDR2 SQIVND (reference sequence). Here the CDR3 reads CASTRGQAGTDTQYF. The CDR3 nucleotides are TGTGCCAGTACCCGAGGACAGGCTGGGACAGATACGCAGTATTTT.

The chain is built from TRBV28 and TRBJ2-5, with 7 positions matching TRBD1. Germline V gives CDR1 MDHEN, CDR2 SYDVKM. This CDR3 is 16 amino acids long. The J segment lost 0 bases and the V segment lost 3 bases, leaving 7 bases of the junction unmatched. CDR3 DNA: TGTGCCAGCAGTTTTTTTGGGACAGTATACCAAGAGACCCAGTACTTC. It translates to CASSFFGTVYQETQYF.

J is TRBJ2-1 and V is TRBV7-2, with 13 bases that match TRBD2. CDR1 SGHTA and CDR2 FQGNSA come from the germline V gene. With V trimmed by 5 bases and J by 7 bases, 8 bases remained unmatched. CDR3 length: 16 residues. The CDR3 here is CASSLGTSGILNEQFF. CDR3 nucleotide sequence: TGTGCCAGCAGCCTCGGGACTAGCGGGATTCTGAATGAGCAGTTCTTC.

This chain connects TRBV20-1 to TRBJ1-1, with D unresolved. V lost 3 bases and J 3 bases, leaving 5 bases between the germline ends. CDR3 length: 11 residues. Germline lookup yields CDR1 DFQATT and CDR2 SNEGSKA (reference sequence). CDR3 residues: CSASPHTEAFF. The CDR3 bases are TGCAGTGCTAGTCCGCACACTGAAGCTTTCTTT.

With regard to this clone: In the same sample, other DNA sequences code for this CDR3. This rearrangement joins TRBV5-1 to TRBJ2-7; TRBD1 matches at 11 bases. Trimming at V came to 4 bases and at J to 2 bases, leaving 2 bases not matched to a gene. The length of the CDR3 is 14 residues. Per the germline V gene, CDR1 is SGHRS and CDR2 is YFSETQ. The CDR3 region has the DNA TGCGCCAGCAGCCCGGGACAGGGGGCCTACGAGCAGTACTTC. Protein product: CASSPGQGAYEQYF.

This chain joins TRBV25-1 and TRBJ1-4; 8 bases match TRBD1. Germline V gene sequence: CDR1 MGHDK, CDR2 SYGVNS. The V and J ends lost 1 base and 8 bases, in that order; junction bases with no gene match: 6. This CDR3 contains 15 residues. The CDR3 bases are TGTGCCAGCAGTGAATTCAGGACAGGGAGGGAAAAACTGTTTTTT. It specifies CASSEFRTGREKLFF.

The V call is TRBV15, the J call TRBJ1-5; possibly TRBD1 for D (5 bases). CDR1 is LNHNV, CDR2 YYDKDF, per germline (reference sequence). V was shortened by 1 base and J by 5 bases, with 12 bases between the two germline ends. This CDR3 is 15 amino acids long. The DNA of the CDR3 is TGTGCCACCAGCAGAGGCCAGGGAGCCGATCAGCCCCAGCATTTT. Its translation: CATSRGQGADQPQHF.

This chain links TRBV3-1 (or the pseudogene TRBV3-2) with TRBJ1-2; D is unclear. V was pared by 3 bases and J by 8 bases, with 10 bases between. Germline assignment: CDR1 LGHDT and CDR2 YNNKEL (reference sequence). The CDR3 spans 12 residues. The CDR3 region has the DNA TGTGCCAGCAGCCAGGCGGTAGGGGGCTACACCTTC. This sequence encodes CASSQAVGGYTF.

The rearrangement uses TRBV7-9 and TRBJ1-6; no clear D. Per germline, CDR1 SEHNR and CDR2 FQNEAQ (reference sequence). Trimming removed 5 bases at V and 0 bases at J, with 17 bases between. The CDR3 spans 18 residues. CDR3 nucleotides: TGTGCCAGCAGCCCCATCAGCGGGGAAGGCTCCTATAATTCACCCCTCCACTTT. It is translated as CASSPISGEGSYNSPLHF. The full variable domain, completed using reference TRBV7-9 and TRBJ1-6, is DTGVSQNPRHKITKRGQNVTFRCDPISEHNRLYWYRQTLGQGPEFLTYFQNEAQLEKSRLLSDRFSAERPKGSFSTLEIQRTEQGDSAMYLCASSPISGEGSYNSPLHFGNGTRLTVT.

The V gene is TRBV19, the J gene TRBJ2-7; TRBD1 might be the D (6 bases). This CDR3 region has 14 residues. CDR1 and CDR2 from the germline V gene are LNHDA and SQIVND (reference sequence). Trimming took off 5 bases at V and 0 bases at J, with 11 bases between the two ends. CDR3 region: CASSGTQHSYEQYF. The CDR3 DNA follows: TGTGCCAGTAGTGGGACACAGCACTCCTACGAGCAGTACTTC.

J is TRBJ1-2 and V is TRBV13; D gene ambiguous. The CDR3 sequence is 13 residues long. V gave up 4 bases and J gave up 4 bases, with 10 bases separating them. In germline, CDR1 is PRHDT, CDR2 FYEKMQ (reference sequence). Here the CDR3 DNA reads TGTGCCAGCAGCTCCCGGGCCGTCTATGGCTACACCTTC. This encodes CASSSRAVYGYTF.

The CDR3 loop is CASSLLGGREQPQHF. The CDR3, as DNA: TGTGCCAGCAGCCTACTGGGAGGAAGGGAGCAGCCCCAGCATTTT. The rearrangement uses TRBV11-2 and TRBJ1-5; D is ambiguous. Trimming pared 5 bases from V and 7 bases from J, leaving 18 bases between. The CDR3 has 15 residues. Per germline, CDR1 SGHAT and CDR2 FQNNGV.

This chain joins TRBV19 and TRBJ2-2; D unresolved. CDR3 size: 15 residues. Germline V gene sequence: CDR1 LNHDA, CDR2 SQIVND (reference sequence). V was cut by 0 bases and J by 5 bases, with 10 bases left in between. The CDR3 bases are TGTGCCAGTAGTATAGATATACGGCTGACCGGGGAGCTGTTTTTT. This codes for CASSIDIRLTGELFF.

CDR3 DNA sequence: TGTGCCAGCAGCTGGAGACAGGGTATGAACACTGAAGCTTTCTTT. Protein sequence: CASSWRQGMNTEAFF. This chain joins TRBV5-5 and TRBJ1-1; 7 nucleotides match TRBD1. The length of the CDR3 is 15 residues. J was trimmed by 0 bases and V by 3 bases; bases with no gene match: 5. The germline gives CDR1 SGHKS, CDR2 YYEKEE (reference sequence).

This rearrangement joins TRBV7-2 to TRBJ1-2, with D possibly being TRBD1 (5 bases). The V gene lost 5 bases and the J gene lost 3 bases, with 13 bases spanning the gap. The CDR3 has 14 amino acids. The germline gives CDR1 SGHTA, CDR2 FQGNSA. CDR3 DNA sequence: TGTGCCAGCAGCCGGGGGAGGTCTGACTATGGCTACACCTTC. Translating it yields CASSRGRSDYGYTF.

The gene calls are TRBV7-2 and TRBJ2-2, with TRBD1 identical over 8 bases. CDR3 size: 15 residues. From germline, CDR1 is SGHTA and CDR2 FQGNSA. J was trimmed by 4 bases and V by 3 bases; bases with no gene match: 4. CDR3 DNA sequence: TGTGCCAGCAGCTTCGACAGGGGAGGCACCGGGGAGCTGTTTTTT. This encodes CASSFDRGGTGELFF.

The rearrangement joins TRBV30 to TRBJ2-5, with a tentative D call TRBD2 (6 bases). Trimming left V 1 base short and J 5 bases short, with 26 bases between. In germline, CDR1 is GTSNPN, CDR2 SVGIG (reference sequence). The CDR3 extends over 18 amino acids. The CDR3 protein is CAWSGHSGLTPRSETQYF. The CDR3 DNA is TGTGCCTGGAGTGGTCATAGCGGCCTAACCCCGAGATCGGAGACCCAGTACTTC. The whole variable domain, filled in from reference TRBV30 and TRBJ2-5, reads SQTIHQWPATLVQPVGSPLSLECTVEGTSNPNLYWYRQAAGRGLQLLFYSVGIGQISSEVPQNLSASRPQDRQFILSSKKLLLSDSGFYLCAWSGHSGLTPRSETQYFGPGTRLLVL.

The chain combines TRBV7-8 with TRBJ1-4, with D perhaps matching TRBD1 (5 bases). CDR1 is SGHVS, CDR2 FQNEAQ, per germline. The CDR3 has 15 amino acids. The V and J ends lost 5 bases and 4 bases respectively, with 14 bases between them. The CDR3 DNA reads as TGTGCCAGCAGCCCCAAAGACAGCGTTAATGAAAAACTGTTTTTT. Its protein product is CASSPKDSVNEKLFF.

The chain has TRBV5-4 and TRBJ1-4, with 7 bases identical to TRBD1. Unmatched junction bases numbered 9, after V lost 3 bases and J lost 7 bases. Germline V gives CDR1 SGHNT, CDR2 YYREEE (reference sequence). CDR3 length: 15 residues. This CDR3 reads CASSYNRGVGEKLFF. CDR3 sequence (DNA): TGTGCCAGCAGCTACAACAGGGGCGTGGGTGAAAAACTGTTTTTT.

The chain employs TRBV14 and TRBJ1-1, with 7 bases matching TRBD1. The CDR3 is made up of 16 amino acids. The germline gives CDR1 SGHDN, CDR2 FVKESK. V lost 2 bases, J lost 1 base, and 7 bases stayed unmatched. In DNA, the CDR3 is TGTGCCAGCAGCCAAATGACAGGGTGGGAGAACACTGAAGCTTTCTTT. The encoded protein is CASSQMTGWENTEAFF.

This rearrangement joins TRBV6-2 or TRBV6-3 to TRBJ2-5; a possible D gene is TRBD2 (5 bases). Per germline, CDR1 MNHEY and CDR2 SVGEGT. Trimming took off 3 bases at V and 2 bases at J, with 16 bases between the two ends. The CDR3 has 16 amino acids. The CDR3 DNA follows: TGTGCCAGCAGTTATCATACTTTCGGGGTACAAGAGACCCAGTACTTC. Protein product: CASSYHTFGVQETQYF.

This CDR3 is CASSRDRGGYGYTF. CDR3 nucleotide sequence: TGTGCCAGCAGCCGGGACAGGGGGGGCTATGGCTACACCTTC. The rearrangement links TRBV5-6 to TRBJ1-2; 11 nucleotides match TRBD1. The germline V gene has CDR1 SGHDT and CDR2 YYEEEE. Trimming cost V 4 bases and J 4 bases; bases outside gene matches: 3. CDR3 size: 14 residues. The variable domain in full, completed from reference TRBV5-6 and TRBJ1-2, reads DAGVTQSPTHLIKTRGQQVTLRCSPKSGHDTVSWYQQALGQGPQFIFQYYEEEERQRGNFPDRFSGHQFPNYSSELNVNALLLGDSALYLCASSRDRGGYGYTFGSGTRLTVV.

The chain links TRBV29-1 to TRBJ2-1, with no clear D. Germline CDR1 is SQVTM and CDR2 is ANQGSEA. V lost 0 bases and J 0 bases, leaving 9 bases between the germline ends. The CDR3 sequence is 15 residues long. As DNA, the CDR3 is TGCAGCGTTGAAGACTCCACACACTCCTACAATGAGCAGTTCTTC. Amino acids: CSVEDSTHSYNEQFF.

CDR3 in amino acids: CASSSAGSSGNTIYF. The DNA for the CDR3 is TGTGCCAGCAGCTCAGCAGGGAGCTCTGGAAACACCATATATTTT. The chain is built from TRBV7-6 and TRBJ1-3; weak D call: TRBD1 (5 bases). CDR1 and CDR2 from the germline V gene are SGHVS and FNYEAQ. V was pared by 4 bases and J by 0 bases, with 10 bases between. The CDR3 covers 15 residues.